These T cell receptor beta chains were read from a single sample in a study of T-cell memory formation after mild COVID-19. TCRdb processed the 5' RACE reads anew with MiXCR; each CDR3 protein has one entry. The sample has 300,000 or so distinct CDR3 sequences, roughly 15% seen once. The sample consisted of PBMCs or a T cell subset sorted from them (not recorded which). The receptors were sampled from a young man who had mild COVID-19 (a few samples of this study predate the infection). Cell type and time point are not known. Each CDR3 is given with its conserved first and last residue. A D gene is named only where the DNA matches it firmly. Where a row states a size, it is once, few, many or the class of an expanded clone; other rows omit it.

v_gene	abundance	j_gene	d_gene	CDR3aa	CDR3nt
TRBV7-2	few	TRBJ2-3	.	CASSGGPGVDTQYF	TGTGCCAGCAGCGGAGGTCCGGGGGTGGATACGCAGTATTTT
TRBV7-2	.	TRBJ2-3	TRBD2	CASSPRERGGLDTQYF	TGTGCCAGCAGCCCCCGGGAGCGGGGGGGCCTGGATACGCAGTATTTT
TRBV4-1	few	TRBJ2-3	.	CASSRGEWVLDTQYF	TGCGCCAGCAGCCGGGGAGAGTGGGTTTTGGATACGCAGTATTTT
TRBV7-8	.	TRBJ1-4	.	CASSLRAVEKLFF	TGTGCCAGCAGCTTGAGGGCGGTTGAAAAACTGTTTTTT
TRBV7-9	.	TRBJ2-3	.	CASSLGGSGRNTQYF	TGTGCCAGCAGCTTAGGAGGATCCGGGCGGAATACGCAGTATTTT
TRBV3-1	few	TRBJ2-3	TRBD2	CASSQDQRGPRYTQYF	TGTGCCAGCAGCCAAGACCAGCGGGGGCCCAGGTATACGCAGTATTTT
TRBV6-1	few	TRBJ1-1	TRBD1	CASRRGTASNTEAFF	TGTGCCAGCAGACGCGGGACAGCGTCGAACACTGAAGCTTTCTTT
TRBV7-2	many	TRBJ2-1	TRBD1	CASSFGQGYNEQFF	TGTGCCAGCAGCTTCGGACAGGGTTACAATGAGCAGTTCTTC
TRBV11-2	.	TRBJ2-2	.	CASTPRATNTGELFF	TGTGCCAGCACCCCCCGCGCGACCAACACCGGGGAGCTGTTTTTT
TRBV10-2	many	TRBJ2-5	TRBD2	CASKVGGAETQYF	TGCGCCAGCAAAGTCGGGGGGGCGGAGACCCAGTACTTC
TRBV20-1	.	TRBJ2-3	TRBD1	CSATGDRDTRYF	TGCAGTGCTACCGGGGACAGGGATACGCGGTATTTT
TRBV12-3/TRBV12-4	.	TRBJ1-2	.	CASSSGANYGYTF	TGTGCCAGCAGTTCCGGGGCTAACTATGGCTACACCTTC
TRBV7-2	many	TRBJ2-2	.	CATKLQGPNTGELFF	TGTGCCACCAAACTCCAGGGGCCCAACACCGGGGAGCTGTTTTTT
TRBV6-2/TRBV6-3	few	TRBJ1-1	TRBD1	CASSYPDRKAFF	TGTGCCAGCAGTTACCCGGACAGGAAAGCTTTCTTT
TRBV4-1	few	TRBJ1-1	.	CASSLPGTPLTEAFF	TGCGCCAGCAGCCTCCCCGGGACCCCTTTGACTGAAGCTTTCTTT
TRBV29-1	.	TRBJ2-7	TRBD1	CSAGTAEDEQYF	TGCAGCGCCGGGACAGCCGAGGACGAGCAGTACTTC
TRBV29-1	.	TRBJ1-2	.	CSAGGPNYGYTF	TGCAGCGCTGGTGGGCCCAACTATGGCTACACCTTC
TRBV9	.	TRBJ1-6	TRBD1	CASSVGGQENSPLHF	TGTGCCAGCAGCGTAGGAGGACAGGAGAATTCACCCCTCCACTTT
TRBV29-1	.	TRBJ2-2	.	CSVLWDTGELFF	TGCAGCGTTTTATGGGACACCGGGGAGCTGTTTTTT
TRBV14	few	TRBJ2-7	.	CASSARRYSYEQYF	TGTGCCAGCAGCGCGAGACGATACTCCTACGAGCAGTACTTC
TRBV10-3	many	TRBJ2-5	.	CAISEGEVRETQYF	TGTGCCATCAGCGAGGGGGAGGTTCGAGAGACCCAGTACTTC
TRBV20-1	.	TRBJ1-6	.	CSASEGYNSPLHF	TGCAGTGCTAGTGAAGGTTATAATTCACCCCTCCACTTT
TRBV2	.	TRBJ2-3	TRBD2	CARGTSWLVDTQYF	TGTGCCAGAGGGACTAGCTGGTTAGTCGATACGCAGTATTTT
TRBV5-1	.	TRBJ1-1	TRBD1	CASSLAGQGMNTEAFF	TGCGCCAGCAGCTTGGCCGGACAGGGGATGAACACTGAAGCTTTCTTT
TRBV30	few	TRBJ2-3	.	CAWRYRGGTDTQYF	TGTGCCTGGAGGTACAGGGGAGGGACAGATACGCAGTATTTT
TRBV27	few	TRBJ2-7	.	CASRRGRDFSYEQYF	TGTGCCAGCAGGCGGGGGCGGGATTTTTCCTACGAGCAGTACTTC
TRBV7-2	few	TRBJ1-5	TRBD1	CASSVSGTGGRQPQHF	TGTGCCAGCAGCGTCTCCGGGACAGGGGGCCGACAGCCCCAGCATTTT
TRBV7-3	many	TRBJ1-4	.	CASSLRGDLAHEKLFF	TGTGCCAGCAGCTTAAGGGGGGATCTCGCTCATGAAAAACTGTTTTTT
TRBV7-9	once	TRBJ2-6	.	CASSFFRDKANVLTF	TGTGCCAGCAGCTTTTTCAGGGATAAAGCCAACGTCCTGACTTTC
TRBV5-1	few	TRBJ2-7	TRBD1	CASSGGQGDEQYF	TGCGCCAGCAGCGGGGGACAGGGGGACGAGCAGTACTTC